A selection of T cell receptor beta chains follows, all from one sample in a study of blood T cells in healthy people across ages. TCRdb redid the calling of the 5' RACE reads with MiXCR, one entry per CDR3 protein. The data contain approximately 900,000 distinct CDR3 sequences, almost 30% of them seen just once; the ten biggest clones take up 10%. These same data were also listed under a study on T cells of mothers and their children.

Sequencing was carried out using blood. The receptors were sampled from a woman in her thirties or forties in good health. The CDR3 runs from the conserved cysteine through the conserved F or W. D genes are given only for firm matches. Only some rows state a clone size, as once, few, many or a class for expanded clones.

TRBJ2-7 | TRBD1 | NA | TRBV18 | TGTGCCAGCTCACCATACCGCCCTTTTAGACAGGGATCCCACGAGCAGTACTTC | CASSPYRPFRQGSHEQYF
TRBJ1-4 | TRBD1 | few | TRBV10-3 | TGTGCCATCAGTGACGAGACAGGGATGGGTCCAACTAATGAAAAACTGTTTTTT | CAISDETGMGPTNEKLFF
TRBJ1-2 | TRBD1 | few | TRBV28 | TGTGCCAGCAGTTTACAGGGACAGGGGTATGGTGGCTACACCTTC | CASSLQGQGYGGYTF
TRBJ1-6 | TRBD1 | many | TRBV12-3/TRBV12-4 | TGTGCCAGCAGTAACAGGGGGGAAGGTTCACCCCTCCACTTT | CASSNRGEGSPLHF
TRBJ2-7 | NA | many | TRBV14 | TGTGCCAGCAGCCAAACAAATTCCTACGAGCAGTACTTC | CASSQTNSYEQYF
TRBJ2-7 | TRBD1 | many | TRBV6-5 | TGTGCCAGCGGCCCGACAGGGGGATCCTACGAGCAGTACTTC | CASGPTGGSYEQYF
TRBJ2-1 | NA | few | TRBV7-2 | TGTGCCAGCAGCTTGAACCCTCGTTCCGCAAATGAGCAGTTCTTC | CASSLNPRSANEQFF
TRBJ1-3 | NA | NA | TRBV7-3 | TGTGCCAGCAGAACGGGACTTCCTGGAAACACCATATATTTT | CASRTGLPGNTIYF
TRBJ2-5 | TRBD2 | few | TRBV6-5 | TGTGCCAGCAGTTACTCGGAGCGGGGCGAGACCCAGTACTTC | CASSYSERGETQYF
TRBJ1-2 | TRBD1 | NA | TRBV20-1 | TGCAGTGCTAGCCTAGTTATGCAGGGGGCCAATGGCTACACCTTC | CSASLVMQGANGYTF
TRBJ2-7 | NA | NA | TRBV20-1 | TGCAGTGCTAACCCCAGGGATTACTACGAGCAGTACTTC | CSANPRDYYEQYF
TRBJ2-1 | NA | NA | TRBV28 | TGTGCCAACAGTTTTCTACAGGGTCGAATTAGTGAGCAGTTCTTC | CANSFLQGRISEQFF
TRBJ1-2 | TRBD1 | many | TRBV29-1 | TGCAGCGTTCTGGGACAGGGTGACTATGGCTACACCTTC | CSVLGQGDYGYTF
TRBJ1-2 | TRBD1 | NA | TRBV6-5 | TGTGCCAGCAGTTACGTCAGGGGGGATGGCTACACCTTC | CASSYVRGDGYTF
TRBJ2-1 | NA | NA | TRBV24-1 | TGTGCCACCAGGTCGTCGGGACCCGAGCAGTTCTTC | CATRSSGPEQFF